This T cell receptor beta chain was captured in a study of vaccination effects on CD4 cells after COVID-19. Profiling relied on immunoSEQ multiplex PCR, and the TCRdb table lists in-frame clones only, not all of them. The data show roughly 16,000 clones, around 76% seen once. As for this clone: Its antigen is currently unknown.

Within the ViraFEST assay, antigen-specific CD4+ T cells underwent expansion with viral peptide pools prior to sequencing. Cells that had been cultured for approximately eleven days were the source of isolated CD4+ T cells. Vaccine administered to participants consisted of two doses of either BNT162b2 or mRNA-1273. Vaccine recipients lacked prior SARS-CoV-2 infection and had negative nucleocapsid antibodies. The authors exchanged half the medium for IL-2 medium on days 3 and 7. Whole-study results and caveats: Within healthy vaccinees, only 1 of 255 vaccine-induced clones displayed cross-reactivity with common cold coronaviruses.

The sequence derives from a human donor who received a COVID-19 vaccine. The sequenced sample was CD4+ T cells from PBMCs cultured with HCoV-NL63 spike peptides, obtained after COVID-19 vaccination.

CDR3 nucleotide sequence: TGTGCCAGCAGTTACTCCTCGGGGCCCGGTGAGACCCAGTACTTC. Translation: CASSYSSGPGETQYF. J is TRBJ2-5 and V is TRBV6-5; D is perhaps TRBD1 or TRBD2 (5 bases each). This CDR3 contains 15 residues. CDR1 MNHEY and CDR2 SVGAGI come from the germline V gene. V was trimmed by 0 bases and J by 5 bases, leaving 13 bases between them.